This passage covers 30 T cell receptor beta chains from one sample sequenced in a study of T cell responses to AZD1222 COVID-19 vaccine. Assay used: immunoSEQ multiplex PCR; TCRdb lists only in-frame clones, some missing. The sample has approximately 150,000 clones, over 75% seen once. The source material was peripheral blood, sampled 28 days after the second dose of the MenACWY control vaccine. The receptors were gathered from an adult who received the MenACWY meningococcal vaccine as a control.

This chain connects TRBV5-5 to TRBJ1-3; no clear D. This CDR3 comprises 14 residues. V dropped 1 base and J dropped 3 bases, with 8 bases sitting between them. Germline lookup yields CDR1 SGHKS and CDR2 YYEKEE (reference sequence). CDR3 sequence: CASSLNWVGNTIYF. The CDR3 DNA reads TGTGCCAGCAGCTTGAACTGGGTTGGAAACACCATATATTTT.

In regard to this clone: The sample contains more than one DNA sequence encoding this CDR3. CDR3 sequence reads: CAISGQANTEAFF. The CDR3 DNA sequence: TGTGCCATCAGTGGCCAGGCGAACACTGAAGCTTTCTTT. V usage is TRBV10-3 and J usage is TRBJ1-1; D unresolved. Looked up from germline, CDR1 is ENHRY and CDR2 is SYGVKD. This CDR3 has 13 amino acids. V lost 4 bases and J 1 base, leaving 7 bases between the germline ends.

The CDR3 nucleotides read TGCGCCAGCAGCCAAGAAGGAGACACTGAAGCTTTCTTT. Its protein is CASSQEGDTEAFF. The chain recombines TRBV4-3 with TRBJ1-1; D ambiguous. Germline values: CDR1 LGHNA, CDR2 YSLEER. V dropped 0 bases and J dropped 3 bases, with 5 bases sitting between them. The CDR3 has 13 residues.

V is TRBV7-8 and J is TRBJ2-5; 15 bases are shared with TRBD2. The junction had 11 bases not matched to a gene; V was cut back by 1 base and J by 5 bases. The CDR3 loop spans 19 amino acids. Germline-derived CDR1 and CDR2 are SGHVS and FQNEAQ. This CDR3 reads CASSLVNGLAGGPSETQYF. Written as DNA, the CDR3 is TGTGCCAGCAGCTTAGTAAACGGACTAGCGGGAGGGCCCTCGGAGACCCAGTACTTC.

The V call is TRBV7-9, the J call TRBJ2-7; D may be TRBD1 (5 bases). There are 11 residues in the CDR3. The V gene's germline CDR1 is SEHNR and CDR2 FQNEAQ (reference sequence). Trimming removed 5 bases from V and 6 bases from J, with 8 bases in between. CDR3 bases: TGTGCCAGCAGCCGGCAGGGCGAGCAGTACTTC. It translates to CASSRQGEQYF. Looking up the rest from reference TRBV7-9 and TRBJ2-7 gives the full variable domain: DTGVSQNPRHKITKRGQNVTFRCDPISEHNRLYWYRQTLGQGPEFLTYFQNEAQLEKSRLLSDRFSAERPKGSFSTLEIQRTEQGDSAMYLCASSRQGEQYFGPGTRLTVT.

This rearrangement joins TRBV19 to TRBJ1-1, with a possible D match to TRBD1 (5 bases). CDR3 size: 15 residues. Germline V gene lookup returns CDR1 LNHDA and CDR2 SQIVND (reference sequence). Trimming left V 3 bases short and J 1 base short, with 12 bases between. The CDR3 protein is CASSIVTAGNTEAFF. DNA for the CDR3: TGTGCCAGTAGTATCGTGACAGCGGGGAACACTGAAGCTTTCTTT.

This clone was found many times. This chain uses TRBV11-2 with TRBJ2-1; TRBD2 matches at 7 bases. The J segment lost 7 bases and the V segment lost 5 bases, leaving 8 bases of the junction unmatched. The CDR3 has 14 amino acids. CDR1 is SGHAT and CDR2 is FQNNGV in the germline V gene. The CDR3 DNA is TGTGCCAGCAGCGGCGGGAGAGTAGAAAATGAGCAGTTCTTC. Residues: CASSGGRVENEQFF. The whole variable domain, filled in from reference TRBV11-2 and TRBJ2-1, reads EAGVAQSPRYKIIEKRQSVAFWCNPISGHATLYWYQQILGQGPKLLIQFQNNGVVDDSQLPKDRFSAERLKGVDSTLKIQPAKLEDSAVYLCASSGGRVENEQFFGPGTRLTVL.

The sample holds one count of this clone. This CDR3 reads CASRQGSSNEKLFF. The DNA of the CDR3 is TGTGCCAGCAGACAGGGTTCGAGCAATGAAAAACTGTTTTTT. This chain connects TRBV25-1 to TRBJ1-4, with a tentative D call TRBD1 (6 bases). V was trimmed by 6 bases and J by 5 bases, leaving 13 bases between them. Per germline, CDR1 MGHDK and CDR2 SYGVNS. The CDR3 loop spans 14 amino acids.

This clone was recorded a few times. The gene calls are TRBV9 and TRBJ1-2, with TRBD1 matching over 8 bases. Germline V gives CDR1 SGDLS, CDR2 YYNGEE. V dropped 4 bases and J dropped 5; count of bases not matched to a gene: 1. The CDR3 totals 12 residues. CDR3: CASSRQGYGYTF. The DNA of the CDR3 is TGTGCCAGCAGCCGACAGGGGTATGGCTACACCTTC.

The chain combines TRBV10-3 with TRBJ1-2; 7 bases fit TRBD1. J was trimmed by 6 bases and V by 6 bases; bases with no gene match: 10. Germline V gene sequence: CDR1 ENHRY, CDR2 SYGVKD. The CDR3 covers 14 residues. CDR3 sequence reads: CAIRSQQGRDGYTF. CDR3 nucleotides: TGTGCCATCAGAAGCCAACAGGGGAGGGATGGCTACACCTTC.

This chain joins TRBV5-6 and TRBJ2-3, with TRBD1 matching 8 bases. The CDR3 spans 14 residues. V dropped 4 bases and J dropped 4; count of bases not matched to a gene: 5. Germline V lookup: CDR1 SGHDT, CDR2 YYEEEE. CDR3 residues: CASSTQTGADTQYF. The DNA of the CDR3 is TGTGCCAGCAGCACCCAGACAGGGGCAGATACGCAGTATTTT.

The chain carries TRBV24-1 and TRBJ2-2, with D possibly being TRBD2 (6 bases). Looked up from germline, CDR1 is KGHDR and CDR2 is SFDVKD. V was clipped by 0 bases and J by 3 bases, with 13 bases between them. The length of the CDR3 is 17 residues. CDR3 nucleotide sequence: TGTGCCACCAGTGATTTGCCCGGGGAGGCGGACACCGGGGAGCTGTTTTTT. Translating it yields CATSDLPGEADTGELFF.

The CDR3 here is CATTTGENTEAFF. Here the CDR3 DNA reads TGTGCCACCACGACAGGAGAGAACACTGAAGCTTTCTTT. The chain uses TRBV10-3 and TRBJ1-1; D is possibly TRBD1 (6 bases). The CDR3 is 13 amino acids. The V gene lost 10 bases and the J gene lost 1 base, with 13 bases spanning the gap. Germline V gene sequence: CDR1 ENHRY, CDR2 SYGVKD.

This rearrangement joins TRBV6-6 to TRBJ1-1; D not resolved. Trimming cost V 4 bases and J 7 bases, with 7 bases left between them. The CDR3 runs to 11 residues. CDR1 MNHNY and CDR2 SVGAGI come from the germline V gene (reference sequence). The DNA of the CDR3 is TGTGCCAGCAGTTGGACGCTTGAAGCTTTCTTT. Amino acid sequence: CASSWTLEAFF.

The table lists this clone with a count of one. The same CDR3 also results from other DNA sequences found in this sample. V is TRBV5-1 and J is TRBJ2-1, with 7 nucleotides matching TRBD2. Germline lookup yields CDR1 SGHRS and CDR2 YFSETQ. CDR3 length equals 15 residues. J was trimmed by 0 bases and V by 0 bases; bases with no gene match: 0. CDR3 residues: CASSLGGSSYNEQFF. The CDR3 nucleotides read TGCGCCAGCAGCTTGGGCGGGAGCTCCTACAATGAGCAGTTCTTC.

This clone came up once. The V call is TRBV28, the J call TRBJ2-6; D is possibly TRBD2 (7 bases). V was pared by 10 bases and J by 2 bases, with 15 bases between. CDR1 and CDR2 from the germline V gene are MDHEN and SYDVKM. The CDR3 has 15 amino acids. CDR3 protein: CATNPGGAGANVLTF. The CDR3 DNA sequence: TGTGCCACCAACCCGGGGGGCGCTGGGGCCAACGTCCTGACTTTC. The whole variable domain, remainder taken from reference TRBV28 and TRBJ2-6, is DVKVTQSSRYLVKRTGEKVFLECVQDMDHENMFWYRQDPGLGLRLIYFSYDVKMKEKGDIPEGYSVSREKKERFSLILESASTNQTSMYLCATNPGGAGANVLTFGAGSRLTVL.

The chain links TRBV18 to TRBJ2-2; D not resolved. The CDR3 is made up of 13 amino acids. The V and J ends lost 4 bases and 5 bases respectively, with 8 bases between them. Looked up from germline, CDR1 is KGHSH and CDR2 is LQKENI. Here the CDR3 DNA reads TGTGCCAGCTCACTCAGTGGTACCGGGGAGCTGTTTTTT. Amino acid sequence: CASSLSGTGELFF. The full variable domain, completed using reference TRBV18 and TRBJ2-2, is NAGVMQNPRHLVRRRGQEARLRCSPMKGHSHVYWYRQLPEEGLKFMVYLQKENIIDESGMPKERFSAEFPKEGPSILRIQQVVRGDSAAYFCASSLSGTGELFFGEGSRLTVL.

This chain connects TRBV19 to TRBJ2-4, with D perhaps matching TRBD1 (6 bases). Germline CDR1 reads LNHDA; CDR2 reads SQIVND (reference sequence). CDR3 length: 16 amino acids. V gave up 1 base and J gave up 4 bases, with 14 bases separating them. CDR3 in DNA: TGTGCCAGTAGTATAGGGGTACAGGGTTGGAAAAACATTCAGTACTTC. Protein product: CASSIGVQGWKNIQYF.

The chain has TRBV3-1 (or the pseudogene TRBV3-2) and TRBJ1-3, with a possible D match to TRBD1 (5 bases). The CDR3 loop spans 16 amino acids. Between the trimmed V and J ends, which lost 0 bases and 4 bases, there was a span of 13 bases. Germline CDR1 and CDR2: LGHDT and YNNKEL (reference sequence). CDR3 in amino acids: CASSQDYGRGGNTIYF. CDR3 coding DNA: TGTGCCAGCAGCCAAGATTACGGGAGGGGAGGAAACACCATATATTTT.

V usage is TRBV15 and J usage is TRBJ1-1, with D uncertain. Trimming pared 0 bases from V and 1 base from J, leaving 15 bases between. Germline lookup yields CDR1 LNHNV and CDR2 YYDKDF (reference sequence). CDR3 length equals 17 residues. The CDR3 spells CATSRDQEVSSNTEAFF. The CDR3 nucleotides are TGTGCCACCAGCAGAGATCAAGAAGTATCCTCGAACACTGAAGCTTTCTTT.

V is TRBV4-3 and J is TRBJ1-4, with TRBD1 as a possible D gene (6 bases). Germline V gene data show CDR1 as LGHNA and CDR2 as YSLEER. The V end was cut by 3 bases, the J end by 4 bases, with 9 bases between. This CDR3 is 14 amino acids long. CDR3 loop: CASSQSGDNEKLFF. CDR3 bases: TGCGCCAGCAGCCAGTCAGGGGATAATGAAAAACTGTTTTTT.

This clone was observed a single time. The chain couples TRBV7-3 to TRBJ2-2; the match to TRBD2 covers 11 bases. This CDR3 has 15 residues. CDR1 is SGHTA, CDR2 FQGTGA, per germline. The trim removed 4 bases at V and 4 bases at J, leaving 2 bases unmatched. The CDR3 coding sequence is TGTGCCAGCAGCTATACTAGCGGGGGCACCGGGGAGCTGTTTTTT. Its translation is CASSYTSGGTGELFF.

The V gene is TRBV7-3, the J gene TRBJ2-7; a weak D match, TRBD2 (5 bases). Germline V gene data show CDR1 as SGHTA and CDR2 as FQGTGA. This CDR3 has 18 residues. V was cut by 4 bases and J by 3 bases, with 25 bases left in between. The CDR3, as DNA: TGTGCCAGCAGCTCATTACCCCGCCTCCCAACGGGGTTCTACGAGCAGTACTTC. Its protein is CASSSLPRLPTGFYEQYF. The variable domain in full, with the rest retrieved from reference TRBV7-3 and TRBJ2-7, is GAGVSQTPSNKVTEKGKYVELRCDPISGHTALYWYRQSLGQGPEFLIYFQGTGAADDSGLPNDRFFAVRPEGSVSTLKIQRTERGDSAVYLCASSSLPRLPTGFYEQYFGPGTRLTVT.

Here the CDR3 reads CASRVGNEKLFF. CDR3 DNA: TGTGCCAGCAGGGTCGGGAACGAAAAACTGTTTTTT. The gene calls are TRBV2 and TRBJ1-4; D gene uncertain. The CDR3 contains 12 residues. Germline CDR1 and CDR2: SNHLY and FYNNEI. V was pared by 6 bases and J by 8 bases, with 10 bases between.

The chain uses TRBV28 and TRBJ1-3; 7 nucleotides agree with TRBD1. The CDR3 contains 16 residues. V shed 8 bases, J shed 0 bases, and the junction held 10 bases outside the gene matches. The germline gives CDR1 MDHEN, CDR2 SYDVKM. The CDR3 loop reads CASFPLDRVSGNTIYF. As DNA, the CDR3 is TGTGCCAGCTTCCCCCTCGACAGGGTCTCTGGAAACACCATATATTTT.

This chain uses TRBV4-3 with TRBJ2-2; 10 nucleotides match TRBD2. The germline V gene encodes CDR1 LGHNA and CDR2 YSLEER. This CDR3 is built from 17 residues. The V and J ends lost 1 base and 7 bases, in that order; junction bases with no gene match: 9. CDR3 loop: CASSQGISGGPGGELFF. CDR3 coding DNA: TGCGCCAGCAGCCAAGGTATTAGCGGGGGGCCCGGCGGGGAGCTGTTTTTT.

This clone was observed a handful of times. The rearrangement uses TRBV11-3 and TRBJ2-5; 9 nucleotides align to TRBD1. This CDR3 region has 14 residues. CDR1 is SGHNT and CDR2 is YENEEA in the germline V gene. V was pared by 8 bases and J by 5 bases, with 9 bases of the junction left unmatched. The CDR3 nucleotides read TGTGCCAGCCTTGGGACAGGGTATACGGAGACCCAGTACTTC. This translates into CASLGTGYTETQYF.

The chain recombines TRBV14 with TRBJ2-3; D uncertain. V gave up 1 base and J gave up 4 bases, with 12 bases separating them. This CDR3 is 15 amino acids long. CDR1 and CDR2 (germline): SGHDN, FVKESK. CDR3 residues: CASSQGPSWADTQYF. The CDR3 bases are TGTGCCAGCAGCCAAGGGCCCAGCTGGGCAGATACGCAGTATTTT.

The table lists this clone with a few counts. CDR3 loop: CASRATMGACTF. Here the CDR3 DNA reads TGTGCCAGCAGGGCCACTATGGGGGCTTGCACCTTC. The chain uses TRBV12-3 or TRBV12-4 and TRBJ1-2; weak D call: TRBD1 (6 bases). V shed 6 bases and J shed 13 bases, with 18 bases lying between them. The CDR3 covers 12 residues.

This clone was recorded only once. V usage is TRBV5-1 and J usage is TRBJ2-3; D perhaps matches TRBD2 (6 bases). Trimming took off 1 base at V and 4 bases at J, with 13 bases between the two ends. Germline values: CDR1 SGHRS, CDR2 YFSETQ. This CDR3 is 15 amino acids long. The CDR3 DNA reads TGCGCCAGCAGCTTGTCGGTAGCGGAATCAGATACGCAGTATTTT. It yields the protein CASSLSVAESDTQYF.